This T cell receptor (beta chain) appears in the sequencing data of a study of CD4 T cells in relation to SARS-CoV-2 and coronaviruses. Study-level information: TCR beta CDR3s were sequenced after approximately 9-day antigen culture of PBMCs. General study points: Crossreactive clones expanded significantly less to SARS-CoV-2 than monoreactive clones. Each donor contributed either pre-pandemic or post-infection samples, not both.

The table came from immunoSEQ multiplex PCR; TCRdb's copy has only in-frame clones and leaves some out. The table shows around 41,000 clones, with about 87% occurring only once. As regards this clone: Its target is unknown.

V lost 4 bases and J 3 bases, leaving 12 bases between the germline ends. Germline lookup yields CDR1 LGHDT and CDR2 YNNKEL (reference sequence). The CDR3 totals 14 residues. The rearrangement links TRBV3-1 (or the pseudogene TRBV3-2) to TRBJ1-2; D uncertain. Specimen: naive CD4+ T cells from PBMCs, cultured in vitro. Regarding subset: naive CD4+ T cells isolated by negative enrichment. The source is an adult with COVID-19. Here the CDR3 reads CASSPGRAYYGYTF. The CDR3 DNA follows: TGTGCCAGCAGCCCAGGACGGGCATACTATGGCTACACCTTC.